This entry concerns a single T cell receptor (beta chain). The antigen this receptor binds is unknown. Base qualities are not at hand, and no much larger clone is one base apart. This specimen belongs to a study of response to subunit inactivated influenza vaccine (dated by TCRdb to the late 2010s). Context from the whole study: Deep quantitative T cell receptor repertoire profiling was used in the study to track responses to a trivalent subunit inactivated influenza vaccine.

Including cysteine and phenylalanine, the CDR3 has 17 amino acids. The DNA shown is the 51-base CDR3, in frame from base 1. The V end gives up 3 bases and the J end 0 bases, leaving 10 bases in the junction not matched to a gene. CDR1 is given as SEHNR and CDR2 as FQNEAQ, both from the germline V gene (reference sequence). Paper-wide results and their limitations: According to the authors, only a limited number of new T cells may be recruited by each seasonal influenza vaccination.

Library method: RT-PCR. Data came from an Illumina HiSeq 2500. TCRdb handled the public reads itself, with Q25 trimming in fastp and clone calling in MiXCR, and kept productive beta chains. CDR3 protein sequences are deduplicated, and each keeps its most common genes and DNA. Here the sample has about 190,000 distinct CDR3 sequences; roughly 14% occur a single time. The ten largest make up approximately 27% of the sample. The V and J genes are TRBV7-9 and TRBJ1-1; 7 bases in between match TRBD1. The sequence came from a man aged 45 to 65 who received an inactivated influenza vaccine. Donor details come from another sample of the same person, matched by shared clones. The starting material was CD8+ T cells sorted from PBMCs, obtained more than 4 days after vaccination. The nucleotides are TGTGCCAGCAGCTTCGTCAACAGGGGACCCATGAACACTGAAGCTTTCTTT. This gives the protein CASSFVNRGPMNTEAFF.